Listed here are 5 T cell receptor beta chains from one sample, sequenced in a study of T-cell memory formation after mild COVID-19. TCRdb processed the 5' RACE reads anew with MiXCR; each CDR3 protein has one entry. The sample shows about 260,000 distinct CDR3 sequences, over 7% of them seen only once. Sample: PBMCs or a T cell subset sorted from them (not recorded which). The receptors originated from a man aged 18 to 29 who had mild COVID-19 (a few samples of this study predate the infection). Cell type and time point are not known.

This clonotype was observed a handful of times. CDR3 amino acids: CASSYLSVQGGIGNTIYF. The DNA of the CDR3 is TGTGCCAGCAGCTACTTATCGGTACAGGGGGGCATTGGAAACACCATATATTTT. This chain links TRBV7-9 with TRBJ1-3; the match to TRBD1 covers 8 bases. From germline, CDR1 is SEHNR and CDR2 FQNEAQ (reference sequence). The junction had 14 bases not matched to a gene; V was cut back by 4 bases and J by 3 bases. This CDR3 is built from 18 residues.

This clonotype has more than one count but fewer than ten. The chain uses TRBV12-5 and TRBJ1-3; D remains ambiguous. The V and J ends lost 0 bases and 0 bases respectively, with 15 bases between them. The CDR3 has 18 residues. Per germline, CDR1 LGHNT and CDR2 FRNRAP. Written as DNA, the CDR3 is TGTGCTAGTGGTTTGGTCTTAACAGCTCCCCACTCTGGAAACACCATATATTTT. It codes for CASGLVLTAPHSGNTIYF.

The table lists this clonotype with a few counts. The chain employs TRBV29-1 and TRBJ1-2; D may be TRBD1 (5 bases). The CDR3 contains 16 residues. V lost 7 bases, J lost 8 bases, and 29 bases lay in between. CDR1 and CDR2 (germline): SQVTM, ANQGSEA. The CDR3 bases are TGCAGCGCCCAATCAGGGCCGACCGCCCCACTGGGGGGCTACACCTTC. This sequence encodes CSAQSGPTAPLGGYTF.

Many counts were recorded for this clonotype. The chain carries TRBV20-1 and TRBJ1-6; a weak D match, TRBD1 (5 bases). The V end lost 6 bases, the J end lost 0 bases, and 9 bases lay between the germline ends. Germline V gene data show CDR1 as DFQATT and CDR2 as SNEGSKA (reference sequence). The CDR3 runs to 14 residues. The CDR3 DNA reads TGCAGTGCGAACAGGATCTCCTATAATTCACCCCTCCACTTT. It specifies CSANRISYNSPLHF.

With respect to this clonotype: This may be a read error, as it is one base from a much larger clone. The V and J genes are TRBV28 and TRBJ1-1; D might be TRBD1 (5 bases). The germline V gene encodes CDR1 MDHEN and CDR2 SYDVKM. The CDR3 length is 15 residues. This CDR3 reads CASNPGGGFPTEDFF. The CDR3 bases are TGTGCCAGCAATCCCGGGGGAGGGTTTCCCACTGAAGATTTCTTT.